This is a list of T cell receptor beta chains from one sample in a study of T-cell reconstitution after alpha-beta-depleted transplantation in children. TCRdb re-analysed the PCR reads in MiXCR, keeping a single row per CDR3 protein. The table records around 800,000 distinct CDR3 sequences, 16% of them present only once. The material sequenced was PBMCs, mostly from graft donor cells, taken 360 days after TCRalphabeta/CD19-depleted stem cell transplant. All receptors come from a male patient under 18 who had a stem cell transplant for acute lymphoblastic leukemia, so the T cells may come from the graft donor. The CDR3 runs from the conserved cysteine through the conserved F or W. D genes are given only for firm matches. Some rows have no size entry. The others give once, few or many, or a class for an expanded clone.

clone_size: few
j_call: TRBJ2-3
d_call: -
v_call: TRBV25-1
cdr3_aa: CASSEYRGNTDTQYF
cdr3_nt: TGTGCCAGCAGTGAATATCGGGGGAACACAGATACGCAGTATTTT

clone_size: many
j_call: TRBJ2-7
d_call: -
v_call: TRBV9
cdr3_aa: CASSTGSSYEQYF
cdr3_nt: TGTGCCAGCAGCACAGGGAGCTCCTACGAGCAGTACTTC

clone_size: -
j_call: TRBJ2-2
d_call: TRBD2
v_call: TRBV24-1
cdr3_aa: CATSGGSPTGELFF
cdr3_nt: TGTGCCACCAGTGGCGGGAGTCCCACCGGGGAGCTGTTTTTT

clone_size: many
j_call: TRBJ2-5
d_call: TRBD1
v_call: TRBV20-1
cdr3_aa: CSASQTLQGGTQYF
cdr3_nt: TGCAGTGCTAGCCAGACGCTACAGGGGGGGACCCAGTACTTC

clone_size: -
j_call: TRBJ2-4
d_call: TRBD1
v_call: TRBV18
cdr3_aa: CASSSDRVRNIQYF
cdr3_nt: TGTGCCAGCTCATCAGACAGGGTTAGGAACATTCAGTACTTC

clone_size: -
j_call: TRBJ1-1
d_call: -
v_call: TRBV7-2
cdr3_aa: CASSLGSQTNTEAFF
cdr3_nt: TGTGCCAGCAGCTTAGGGTCACAGACGAACACTGAAGCTTTCTTT

clone_size: -
j_call: TRBJ2-1
d_call: -
v_call: TRBV20-1
cdr3_aa: CSARDFFRYNEQFF
cdr3_nt: TGCAGTGCTAGAGATTTCTTCCGATACAATGAGCAGTTCTTC

clone_size: few
j_call: TRBJ1-5
d_call: -
v_call: TRBV24-1
cdr3_aa: CATSYLGVLYGSRADQPQHF
cdr3_nt: TGTGCCACCAGTTACCTCGGCGTGCTGTATGGGAGCAGAGCTGATCAGCCCCAGCATTTT

clone_size: few
j_call: TRBJ2-5
d_call: -
v_call: TRBV7-9
cdr3_aa: CASSVNGRTGETQYF
cdr3_nt: TGTGCCAGCAGCGTAAATGGGAGGACGGGAGAGACCCAGTACTTC

clone_size: few
j_call: TRBJ2-1
d_call: -
v_call: TRBV4-2
cdr3_aa: CASSQVNYNEQFF
cdr3_nt: TGTGCCAGCAGCCAAGTGAACTACAATGAGCAGTTCTTC

clone_size: few
j_call: TRBJ1-3
d_call: -
v_call: TRBV12-3/TRBV12-4
cdr3_aa: CASSLARAGNTIYF
cdr3_nt: TGTGCCAGCAGTTTGGCCAGGGCTGGAAACACCATATATTTT

clone_size: few
j_call: TRBJ1-3
d_call: TRBD1
v_call: TRBV5-1
cdr3_aa: CASSFGTDNGNTIYF
cdr3_nt: TGCGCCAGCAGCTTTGGGACAGACAATGGAAACACCATATATTTT

clone_size: -
j_call: TRBJ2-7
d_call: -
v_call: TRBV27
cdr3_aa: CASKPQLGRTYEQYF
cdr3_nt: TGTGCCAGCAAACCCCAACTCGGCAGGACCTACGAGCAGTACTTC

clone_size: -
j_call: TRBJ2-5
d_call: -
v_call: TRBV7-9
cdr3_aa: CASSSTRGRTPETQYF
cdr3_nt: TGTGCCAGCAGCTCCACCCGTGGGAGGACCCCAGAGACCCAGTACTTC

clone_size: -
j_call: TRBJ1-5
d_call: -
v_call: TRBV14
cdr3_aa: CASSQGINQPQHF
cdr3_nt: TGTGCCAGCAGCCAAGGCATCAATCAGCCCCAGCATTTT

clone_size: many
j_call: TRBJ2-6
d_call: TRBD2
v_call: TRBV3-1
cdr3_aa: CASSHPPSGLASGANVLTF
cdr3_nt: TGTGCCAGCAGCCATCCCCCGTCGGGACTAGCGTCTGGGGCCAACGTCCTGACTTTC

clone_size: -
j_call: TRBJ2-7
d_call: -
v_call: TRBV5-1
cdr3_aa: CASQRTVGGNAYEQYF
cdr3_nt: TGCGCCAGCCAAAGGACAGTCGGGGGTAATGCCTACGAGCAGTACTTC

clone_size: few
j_call: TRBJ1-1
d_call: -
v_call: TRBV9
cdr3_aa: CASSFFAPGNTEAFF
cdr3_nt: TGTGCCAGCAGCTTCTTCGCACCGGGGAACACTGAAGCTTTCTTT

clone_size: -
j_call: TRBJ1-5
d_call: -
v_call: TRBV24-1
cdr3_aa: CATSGVSAGQPQHF
cdr3_nt: TGTGCCACCAGTGGAGTTTCTGCCGGCCAGCCCCAGCATTTT

clone_size: -
j_call: TRBJ2-1
d_call: TRBD2
v_call: TRBV11-2
cdr3_aa: CASSLVVASGRAWNEQFF
cdr3_nt: TGTGCCAGCAGCTTAGTAGTGGCTAGCGGGAGGGCTTGGAATGAGCAGTTCTTC

clone_size: few
j_call: TRBJ2-7
d_call: TRBD1
v_call: TRBV29-1
cdr3_aa: CSVADRGSYEQYF
cdr3_nt: TGCAGCGTCGCGGACAGGGGAAGCTACGAGCAGTACTTC

clone_size: -
j_call: TRBJ1-1
d_call: TRBD1
v_call: TRBV20-1
cdr3_aa: CSARPRGRTEAFF
cdr3_nt: TGCAGTGCTAGGCCCAGGGGGAGGACTGAAGCTTTCTTT

clone_size: few
j_call: TRBJ2-7
d_call: -
v_call: TRBV7-2
cdr3_aa: CASSLVDGPYEQYF
cdr3_nt: TGTGCCAGCAGCTTAGTGGACGGACCCTACGAGCAGTACTTC

clone_size: few
j_call: TRBJ2-7
d_call: TRBD2
v_call: TRBV5-1
cdr3_aa: CASSLYLREKGYEQYF
cdr3_nt: TGCGCCAGCAGCTTGTATCTGCGGGAGAAGGGGTACGAGCAGTACTTC

clone_size: -
j_call: TRBJ1-2
d_call: -
v_call: TRBV7-9
cdr3_aa: CASSSILAQGLGYTF
cdr3_nt: TGTGCCAGCAGCTCTATCCTCGCCCAGGGGCTAGGCTACACCTTC

clone_size: many
j_call: TRBJ2-1
d_call: -
v_call: TRBV5-1
cdr3_aa: CASRALVAYNEQFF
cdr3_nt: TGCGCCAGCAGGGCCCTAGTGGCTTACAATGAGCAGTTCTTC

clone_size: few
j_call: TRBJ2-7
d_call: -
v_call: TRBV5-5
cdr3_aa: CASSPTGNSDEQYF
cdr3_nt: TGTGCCAGCAGTCCGACTGGAAATAGCGACGAGCAGTACTTC

clone_size: few
j_call: TRBJ2-1
d_call: TRBD2
v_call: TRBV19
cdr3_aa: CASSKLAGVVYNEQFF
cdr3_nt: TGTGCCAGTAGTAAACTAGCGGGAGTGGTCTACAATGAGCAGTTCTTC

clone_size: -
j_call: TRBJ1-1
d_call: -
v_call: TRBV5-1
cdr3_aa: CASSLLLGETEAFF
cdr3_nt: TGCGCCAGCAGCTTGCTCTTGGGGGAAACTGAAGCTTTCTTT

clone_size: -
j_call: TRBJ1-5
d_call: -
v_call: TRBV5-1
cdr3_aa: CASSWTPNQPQHF
cdr3_nt: TGCGCCAGCAGCTGGACACCTAATCAGCCCCAGCATTTT

clone_size: few
j_call: TRBJ2-2
d_call: -
v_call: TRBV24-1
cdr3_aa: CATSDFGSGELFF
cdr3_nt: TGTGCCACCAGTGATTTTGGTTCCGGGGAGCTGTTTTTT

clone_size: -
j_call: TRBJ1-5
d_call: -
v_call: TRBV29-1
cdr3_aa: CSVGLADQPQHF
cdr3_nt: TGCAGCGTTGGATTGGCCGATCAGCCCCAGCATTTT

clone_size: -
j_call: TRBJ2-1
d_call: TRBD2
v_call: TRBV4-1
cdr3_aa: CASSHRLTASGDRYNEQFF
cdr3_nt: TGCGCCAGCAGCCACCGATTGACGGCTAGCGGGGATCGCTACAATGAGCAGTTCTTC

clone_size: few
j_call: TRBJ1-1
d_call: -
v_call: TRBV5-1
cdr3_aa: CASTYQPGNTEAFF
cdr3_nt: TGCGCCAGCACCTACCAACCGGGCAACACTGAAGCTTTCTTT

clone_size: few
j_call: TRBJ2-1
d_call: -
v_call: TRBV3-1
cdr3_aa: CASSQDRLTSSYNEQFF
cdr3_nt: TGTGCCAGCAGCCAAGATCGGCTGACGAGCTCCTACAATGAGCAGTTCTTC

clone_size: -
j_call: TRBJ2-5
d_call: TRBD2
v_call: TRBV7-2
cdr3_aa: CASSARLAGPSKTQYF
cdr3_nt: TGTGCCAGCAGCGCGAGACTAGCGGGGCCCTCAAAAACCCAGTACTTC

clone_size: few
j_call: TRBJ2-2
d_call: TRBD1
v_call: TRBV18
cdr3_aa: CASSPRSTGGNTGELFF
cdr3_nt: TGTGCCAGCTCACCACGTTCAACAGGGGGAAACACCGGGGAGCTGTTTTTT

clone_size: many
j_call: TRBJ1-2
d_call: -
v_call: TRBV13
cdr3_aa: CASSSILSNYGYTF
cdr3_nt: TGTGCCAGCAGCTCTATCCTCTCTAACTATGGCTACACCTTC

clone_size: many
j_call: TRBJ2-7
d_call: -
v_call: TRBV7-8
cdr3_aa: CASSLGGFQLYEQYF
cdr3_nt: TGTGCCAGCAGCTTAGGGGGATTCCAACTTTACGAGCAGTACTTC

clone_size: -
j_call: TRBJ2-7
d_call: TRBD2
v_call: TRBV20-1
cdr3_aa: CSARWGLATGSSYEQYF
cdr3_nt: TGCAGTGCTAGATGGGGACTAGCGACAGGGAGCTCCTACGAGCAGTACTTC